Listed here are 19 T cell receptor beta chains from one sample, sequenced in a study of blood T cell repertoires in COVID-19. TCRdb's table, derived via immunoSEQ multiplex PCR, lists solely in-frame clones and lacks some. The table has hundreds of thousands of clones, around 85% seen once; the top ten hold approximately 1.9%. What was sequenced was PBMCs or T cells enriched from blood (not recorded which). All receptors derive from a woman in her twenties or thirties who had been exposed to COVID-19.

This clone was recorded once. The genes are TRBV11-1 and TRBJ2-1; possibly TRBD1 for D (7 bases). Germline CDR1 reads SGHAT; CDR2 reads FQDESV (reference sequence). The CDR3 loop spans 16 amino acids. Trimming stripped 6 bases from V and 3 bases from J, with 18 bases between. The DNA of the CDR3 is TGTGCCAGCAGTTCAACGGGGGACAGCCGCTACAATGAGCAGTTCTTC. This translates into CASSSTGDSRYNEQFF.

In this sample, this clone turned up once. V usage is TRBV5-1 and J usage is TRBJ2-3; 9 bases fit TRBD1. Losses at the gene ends were 5 bases for V and 1 base for J; bases not matched to a gene: 2. The germline gives CDR1 SGHRS, CDR2 YFSETQ. This CDR3 has 14 amino acids. CDR3 sequence reads: CASSGQGRTDTQYF. In DNA, the CDR3 is TGCGCCAGCAGTGGACAGGGGCGCACAGATACGCAGTATTTT.

V and J are TRBV9 and TRBJ1-3, with no clear D. The V gene lost 5 bases and the J gene lost 8 bases, with 11 bases spanning the gap. Germline CDR1 SGDLS, CDR2 YYNGEE. The CDR3 covers 12 residues. The CDR3 coding sequence is TGTGCCAGCAGTCTCCCCTCCGACACCATATATTTT. This gives the protein CASSLPSDTIYF.

The chain links TRBV11-2 to TRBJ1-2; D may be TRBD1 (5 bases). Germline CDR1 SGHAT, CDR2 FQNNGV. Trimming took 0 bases from V and 8 from J, leaving 16 bases between them. The CDR3 consists of 15 residues. The CDR3 loop reads CASSLDLSGLEGYTF. CDR3 nucleotide sequence: TGTGCCAGCAGCTTAGATCTTTCAGGGTTGGAGGGCTACACCTTC.

The rearrangement links TRBV27 to TRBJ1-2, with TRBD1 matching over 9 bases. The CDR3 extends over 16 amino acids. From germline, CDR1 is MNHEY and CDR2 SMNVEV (reference sequence). Trimming at V came to 5 bases and at J to 1 base, leaving 8 bases not matched to a gene. CDR3 coding DNA: TGTGCCAGCAGTCCACGGGTGGGACAGGGTAACTATGGCTACACCTTC. This translates into CASSPRVGQGNYGYTF.

This chain links TRBV29-1 with TRBJ1-2, with TRBD1 matching 7 bases. With V trimmed by 1 base and J by 4 bases, 3 bases remained unmatched. Germline-derived CDR1 and CDR2 are SQVTM and ANQGSEA. CDR3 length equals 13 residues. CDR3 region: CSVEGQGVYGYTF. The CDR3 DNA is TGCAGCGTTGAAGGGCAGGGGGTCTATGGCTACACCTTC.

The chain couples TRBV11-3 to TRBJ1-4; the D gene is possibly TRBD1 (5 bases). In germline, CDR1 is SGHNT, CDR2 YENEEA. V was pared by 0 bases and J by 0 bases, with 8 bases between. The CDR3 length is 16 residues. This CDR3 reads CASSLERGPTNEKLFF. The CDR3 nucleotides read TGTGCCAGCAGCTTAGAAAGGGGCCCAACTAATGAAAAACTGTTTTTT.

As DNA, the CDR3 is TGTGCCAGTAGTCAGAATAACTATGGCTACACCTTC. Amino acids: CASSQNNYGYTF. The J gene is TRBJ1-2, the V gene TRBV19; D gene unclear. From germline, CDR1 is LNHDA and CDR2 SQIVND (reference sequence). With 5 bases removed from V and 1 base from J, the gap between germline ends came to 5 bases. The CDR3 extends over 12 amino acids. The full variable domain, rest sourced from reference TRBV19 and TRBJ1-2, is DGGITQSPKYLFRKEGQNVTLSCEQNLNHDAMYWYRQDPGQGLRLIYYSQIVNDFQKGDIAEGYSVSREKKESFPLTVTSAQKNPTAFYLCASSQNNYGYTFGSGTRLTVV.

The chain employs TRBV7-8 and TRBJ1-2, with D possibly matching TRBD1 (5 bases). The germline CDR1 and CDR2 sequences are SGHVS and FQNEAQ. The CDR3 sequence is 15 residues long. The V end lost 1 base, the J end lost 5 bases, and 14 bases lay between the germline ends. CDR3 coding DNA: TGTGCCAGCAGCTTAGAATTCGGGGGAAGGTATGGCTACACCTTC. Protein product: CASSLEFGGRYGYTF.

This clone was observed once. The chain has TRBV5-1 and TRBJ1-2; perhaps TRBD1 as D (6 bases). The CDR3 runs to 13 residues. Trimming removed 2 bases from V and 8 bases from J, with 13 bases in between. In germline, CDR1 is SGHRS, CDR2 YFSETQ. The CDR3 region is CASSFAGDRGYTF. The CDR3 bases are TGCGCCAGCAGCTTTGCAGGGGACCGCGGCTACACCTTC.

This rearrangement joins TRBV10-3 to TRBJ2-3; TRBD2 matches 10 bases. V dropped 6 bases and J dropped 1; count of bases not matched to a gene: 1. The CDR3 runs 14 residues. Germline V lookup: CDR1 ENHRY, CDR2 SYGVKD. CDR3 sequence: CAISGTSGTDTQYF. In nucleotides, the CDR3 is TGTGCCATCAGCGGGACTAGCGGCACAGATACGCAGTATTTT.

This sequence joins TRBV28 and TRBJ1-1; D remains unclear. The germline V gene encodes CDR1 MDHEN and CDR2 SYDVKM. V was trimmed by 8 bases and J by 4 bases, leaving 14 bases between them. CDR3 length: 13 amino acids. Written as DNA, the CDR3 is TGTGCCAGCCATTATCGAGGTGTCACTGAAGCTTTCTTT. This translates into CASHYRGVTEAFF.

This chain joins TRBV6-2 or TRBV6-3 and TRBJ1-5; no definite D call. The CDR3 consists of 16 residues. Germline loops: CDR1 MNHEY, CDR2 SVGEGT. V shed 6 bases and J shed 1 base, with 16 bases lying between them. The CDR3 region is CASSHSISVSNQPQHF. As DNA, the CDR3 is TGTGCCAGCAGCCACTCTATCTCGGTAAGCAATCAGCCCCAGCATTTT.

The chain couples TRBV4-3 to TRBJ1-5; the D is unclear. The germline gives CDR1 LGHNA, CDR2 YSLEER. Between the trimmed V and J ends, which lost 0 bases and 4 bases, there was a span of 7 bases. The CDR3 is 14 amino acids. The CDR3 loop reads CASSQDLGNQPQHF. The CDR3 DNA sequence: TGCGCCAGCAGCCAAGATCTAGGAAATCAGCCCCAGCATTTT.

V and J are TRBV30 and TRBJ1-1; the D gene is possibly TRBD1 (6 bases). The CDR3 is 12 amino acids. Trimming shortened V by 0 bases and J by 10 bases, and 12 bases separated the two germline ends. Germline CDR1 GTSNPN, CDR2 SVGIG (reference sequence). The CDR3 sequence is CAWSVGPQGAFF. Here the CDR3 DNA reads TGTGCCTGGAGTGTTGGTCCACAGGGAGCTTTCTTT.

The rearrangement uses TRBV30 and TRBJ1-1; possibly TRBD1 for D (6 bases). Germline-derived CDR1 and CDR2 are GTSNPN and SVGIG (reference sequence). Trimming took 7 bases from V and 7 from J, leaving 16 bases between them. CDR3 length: 12 amino acids. The CDR3, as DNA: TGTGCCTCAAAACGGACAGTAAATGAAGCTTTCTTT. Translating gives CASKRTVNEAFF.

CDR3 protein: CASSSSGGAFGELFF. As DNA, the CDR3 is TGTGCCAGCAGCTCCAGCGGGGGGGCCTTCGGGGAGCTGTTTTTT. The rearrangement joins TRBV11-3 to TRBJ2-2, with TRBD2 matching over 10 bases. This CDR3 contains 15 residues. With 4 bases clipped from V and 7 bases from J, the junction kept 6 bases outside the gene matches. Germline V gives CDR1 SGHNT, CDR2 YENEEA.

The chain is built from TRBV14 and TRBJ1-4; 7 nucleotides agree with TRBD1. The CDR3 extends over 16 amino acids. The J segment lost 8 bases and the V segment lost 0 bases, leaving 9 bases of the junction unmatched. In germline, CDR1 is SGHDN, CDR2 FVKESK. The CDR3 loop is CASSQDRGLGSEKLFF. The DNA of the CDR3 is TGTGCCAGCAGCCAAGATAGGGGGCTCGGGAGCGAAAAACTGTTTTTT.

The J gene is TRBJ1-5, the V gene TRBV2; D is unresolved. The CDR3 runs to 12 residues. CDR1 and CDR2 (germline): SNHLY, FYNNEI. Trimming took off 2 bases at V and 6 bases at J, with 5 bases between the two ends. The CDR3 loop is CASSEIRQPQHF. The CDR3 nucleotides are TGTGCCAGCAGTGAAATCCGTCAGCCCCAGCATTTT. Complete variable domain (other parts from reference TRBV2 and TRBJ1-5): EPEVTQTPSHQVTQMGQEVILRCVPISNHLYFYWYRQILGQKVEFLVSFYNNEISEKSEIFDDQFSVERPDGSNFTLKIRSTKLEDSAMYFCASSEIRQPQHFGDGTRLSIL.